This TCR beta chain was recorded in a study of OX40 agonist ivuxolimab in advanced cancers. TCRdb's copy holds only in-frame clones and misses some; the assay was immunoSEQ multiplex PCR. The top ten hold over 4% of the sample, which has about 79,000 clones, about 88% seen once. Germline V gives CDR1 SGHTS, CDR2 YDEGEE. V was trimmed by 5 bases and J by 0 bases, leaving 9 bases between them. This CDR3 contains 14 residues. The clonotype was recovered from an adult with an advanced solid tumor such as melanoma, head and neck, liver or kidney cancer. The sequenced sample was CD4+ or CD8+ T cells sorted from blood, obtained in a trial of the OX40 agonist ivuxolimab. The rearrangement uses TRBV5-8 and TRBJ1-3, with D perhaps TRBD1 (5 bases). The CDR3: CASSRGYSGNTIYF. The CDR3, as DNA: TGTGCCAGCAGTCGGGGGTACTCTGGAAACACCATATATTTT.